This T cell receptor (beta chain) was captured in a study of Ad26.COV2.S vaccination and SARS-CoV-2 variants. CDR3 size: 12 residues. CDR1 SEHNR and CDR2 FQNEAQ come from the germline V gene (reference sequence). Trimming stripped 3 bases from V and 8 bases from J, with 8 bases between. Libraries were prepared by immunoSEQ multiplex PCR; TCRdb keeps only in-frame clonotypes and omits some of them. The sample holds fewer than 400,000 clones, around 89% seen once. This clone was observed a few times. Stated treatment: roughly 19 received Ad26.COV2.S at low or high dose, single or two shots; roughly five received placebo; per-sample allocation not given. Repertoires come from day 63 after the first vaccine or placebo injection.

The clonotype comes from a person between 18 and 65 years old who received the Ad26.COV2.S COVID-19 vaccine or a placebo. Source: peripheral blood, taken in a trial of Ad26.COV2.S vaccine versus placebo. The V call is TRBV7-9, the J call TRBJ2-1; possibly TRBD2 for D (5 bases). CDR3 residues: CASSFAGDEQFF. The CDR3 nucleotides are TGTGCCAGCAGCTTTGCCGGGGATGAGCAGTTCTTC.